Below are 14 T cell receptor beta chains sequenced from a single sample in a study of CD8 T cells in Susac syndrome. An input of about 0.5 to 1 ug of RNA was subjected to reverse transcription using random hexamers. In TCRdb, the immunoSEQ multiplex PCR reads were re-called with MiXCR into one record per CDR3 protein. Among 55,000 to 85,000 distinct CDR3 sequences listed, 96% were seen once. The sequencing input was CD4+ T cells from PBMCs. Receptors were obtained from a human donor with multiple sclerosis.

This clonotype occurred once. The V gene is TRBV12-3 or TRBV12-4, the J gene TRBJ2-7; 10 bases align to TRBD2. The ends lost 4 bases at V and 1 base at J; junction bases unmatched: 1. The CDR3 is 14 amino acids. As DNA, the CDR3 is TGTGCCAGCAGTTCGGGACTAGCGTCCTACGAGCAGTACTTC. As protein: CASSSGLASYEQYF.

CDR3 bases: TGCGCCAGCAGCCCAAATCAGATTACTAATTCACCCCTCCACTTT. Amino acids: CASSPNQITNSPLHF. V is TRBV4-3 and J is TRBJ1-6; no reliable D call. The CDR3 runs to 15 residues. Germline loops: CDR1 LGHNA, CDR2 YSLEER. V lost 4 bases and J 6 bases, leaving 13 bases between the germline ends.

This rearrangement joins TRBV5-4 to TRBJ1-2; 9 nucleotides line up with TRBD1. Germline CDR1 is SGHNT and CDR2 is YYREEE (reference sequence). With V trimmed by 4 bases and J by 4 bases, 14 bases remained unmatched. The CDR3 is 17 residues long. CDR3 region: CASSRGTGGQISYGYTF. The CDR3 coding sequence is TGTGCCAGCAGCCGCGGCACAGGGGGCCAGATCAGCTATGGCTACACCTTC.

Written as DNA, the CDR3 is TGCGCCAGCAGCCAAGATGGCGCAGTCACAGATACGCAGTATTTT. Translated, it gives CASSQDGAVTDTQYF. The J gene is TRBJ2-3, the V gene TRBV4-3; D gene uncertain. Trimming shortened V by 0 bases and J by 2 bases, and 9 bases separated the two germline ends. The CDR3 sequence is 15 residues long. Germline lookup yields CDR1 LGHNA and CDR2 YSLEER.

This chain joins TRBV6-2 or TRBV6-3 and TRBJ2-1; tentative D call: TRBD2 (7 bases). CDR1 MNHEY and CDR2 SVGEGT come from the germline V gene. Trimming took off 7 bases at V and 5 bases at J, with 21 bases between the two ends. The CDR3 is 16 amino acids. The DNA for the CDR3 is TGTGCCAGCACCGACGGGATTGCGGGGGCGAACAATGAGCAGTTCTTC. This codes for CASTDGIAGANNEQFF.

The chain couples TRBV5-6 to TRBJ2-3, with 10 positions matching TRBD2. V gave up 4 bases and J gave up 2 bases; unmatched junction bases: 10. The CDR3 is 17 residues long. Per the germline V gene, CDR1 is SGHDT and CDR2 is YYEEEE. This chain's CDR3 is CASSGWGLAYSTDTQYF. In nucleotides, the CDR3 is TGTGCCAGCAGCGGCTGGGGACTAGCGTATTCCACAGATACGCAGTATTTT.

The J gene is TRBJ2-1, the V gene TRBV18; 11 bases are shared with TRBD2. The V gene's germline CDR1 is KGHSH and CDR2 LQKENI. Trimming took 2 bases from V and 3 from J; bases not matched to a gene: 3. The CDR3 has 16 residues. The CDR3 DNA reads as TGTGCCAGCTCACCAATGGGACTAGCGGTCTACAATGAGCAGTTCTTC. This codes for CASSPMGLAVYNEQFF.

The chain recombines TRBV5-4 with TRBJ2-7, with 9 bases matching TRBD1. Germline loops: CDR1 SGHNT, CDR2 YYREEE (reference sequence). Losses at the gene ends were 3 bases for V and 2 bases for J; bases not matched to a gene: 6. The CDR3 has 15 residues. The CDR3 here is CASSWDRVGPYEQYF. DNA for the CDR3: TGTGCCAGCAGCTGGGACAGGGTGGGACCCTACGAGCAGTACTTC.

The chain links TRBV7-2 to TRBJ1-6, with D unclear. The CDR3 has 14 amino acids. V was cut by 5 bases and J by 8 bases, with 13 bases left in between. CDR1 SGHTA and CDR2 FQGNSA come from the germline V gene. CDR3 DNA sequence: TGTGCCAGCAGCCCCGCGCCGGATTATTCACCCCTCCACTTT. Protein sequence: CASSPAPDYSPLHF.

The genes are TRBV7-9 and TRBJ2-3, with 9 bases fitting TRBD2. The CDR3 is made up of 14 amino acids. The V gene's germline CDR1 is SEHNR and CDR2 FQNEAQ (reference sequence). The CDR3 DNA reads TGTGCTTGGAGCGGGGGGCAACCCACAGATACGCAGTATTTT. It yields the protein CAWSGGQPTDTQYF. Filled out from reference TRBV7-9 and TRBJ2-3, the complete variable domain reads DTGVSQNPRHKITKRGQNVTFRCDPISEHNRLYWYRQTLGQGPEFLTYFQNEAQLEKSRLLSDRFSAERPKGSFSTLEIQRTEQGDSAMYLCAWSGGQPTDTQYFGPGTRLTVL.

CDR3 coding DNA: TGTGCCAGCAGCGTAGGAGGAGGTCCGGCTAATGAAAAACTGTTTTTT. Translated: CASSVGGGPANEKLFF. The chain joins TRBV9 to TRBJ1-4, with D uncertain. CDR3 length: 16 residues. Looked up from germline, CDR1 is SGDLS and CDR2 is YYNGEE. Trimming removed 0 bases from V and 3 bases from J, with 12 bases in between.

The chain links TRBV6-2 or TRBV6-3 to TRBJ2-1, with no clear D. CDR1 is MNHEY and CDR2 is SVGEGT in the germline V gene. The CDR3 sequence is 12 residues long. Trimming stripped 4 bases from V and 2 bases from J, with 3 bases between. Written as DNA, the CDR3 is TGTGCCAGCAGTTTCGCCTACAATGAGCAGTTCTTC. Amino acids: CASSFAYNEQFF.

The chain carries TRBV20-1 and TRBJ2-3; the D gene is possibly TRBD2 (6 bases). Germline V gene lookup returns CDR1 DFQATT and CDR2 SNEGSKA (reference sequence). V shed 5 bases and J shed 0 bases, with 15 bases lying between them. The CDR3 is 15 residues long. CDR3 coding DNA: TGCAGTGCTCCTCTGGGGCTAGCGAGCACAGATACGCAGTATTTT. Protein product: CSAPLGLASTDTQYF.

This chain connects TRBV3-1 to TRBJ1-2, with D perhaps matching TRBD1 (5 bases). Germline CDR1 and CDR2: LGHDT and YNNKEL (reference sequence). V was shortened by 0 bases and J by 7 bases, with 9 bases between the two germline ends. The CDR3 contains 13 residues. CDR3 loop: CASSQEAGGGYTF. CDR3 DNA: TGTGCCAGCAGCCAAGAGGCCGGGGGTGGCTACACCTTC.